These 19 T cell receptor beta chains were sequenced from one sample in a study of blood T cell repertoires in COVID-19. The table came from immunoSEQ multiplex PCR; TCRdb's copy has only in-frame clones and leaves some out. The profile shows around 200,000 clones, roughly four fifths of them singletons. The sample taken for sequencing was peripheral blood. All receptors derive from a man aged 50-60 years with active or convalescent COVID-19.

There are a few counts of this clone. The chain is built from TRBV30 and TRBJ2-5; TRBD2 might be the D (5 bases). Germline V lookup: CDR1 GTSNPN, CDR2 SVGIG (reference sequence). Trimming left V 0 bases short and J 1 base short, with 9 bases between. The CDR3 length is 14 residues. The CDR3 sequence is CAWSVSGFQETQYF. The CDR3 nucleotides read TGTGCCTGGAGTGTATCGGGGTTCCAAGAGACCCAGTACTTC.

The rearrangement uses TRBV9 and TRBJ1-2; D may be TRBD1 (6 bases). Between the trimmed V and J ends, which lost 2 bases and 6 bases, there was a span of 20 bases. This CDR3 comprises 16 residues. Germline-derived CDR1 and CDR2 are SGDLS and YYNGEE. The CDR3 DNA sequence: TGTGCCAGCAGCGTGGCCCTGTGGGGGGGCGTCGATGGCTACACCTTC. It codes for CASSVALWGGVDGYTF.

The chain is built from TRBV5-1 and TRBJ1-6, with D unresolved. CDR1 is SGHRS and CDR2 is YFSETQ in the germline V gene. Trimming shortened V by 4 bases and J by 6 bases, and 14 bases separated the two germline ends. The CDR3 consists of 15 residues. In DNA form, the CDR3 reads TGCGCCAGCAGCCCCCGAGGAGGCGGTAATTCACCCCTCCACTTT. This translates into CASSPRGGGNSPLHF.

The J gene is TRBJ1-4, the V gene TRBV19; D is unresolved. This CDR3 region has 15 residues. V was cut by 5 bases and J by 3 bases, with 13 bases left in between. Germline CDR1 is LNHDA and CDR2 is SQIVND (reference sequence). The CDR3 DNA follows: TGTGCCAGTAGTCGAGCGGCATTTGCTAATGAAAAACTGTTTTTT. The encoded protein is CASSRAAFANEKLFF.

The chain combines TRBV29-1 with TRBJ2-1, with a tentative D call TRBD2 (6 bases). This CDR3 has 12 amino acids. Germline V gene data show CDR1 as SQVTM and CDR2 as ANQGSEA. V lost 5 bases, J lost 6 bases, and 11 bases lay in between. This CDR3 is CSVTAGSNEQFF. In DNA, the CDR3 is TGCAGCGTTACGGCCGGGAGCAATGAGCAGTTCTTC.

This chain joins TRBV9 and TRBJ1-3; no firm D call. This CDR3 has 17 residues. Trimming removed 4 bases at V and 2 bases at J, with 19 bases between. The germline V gene has CDR1 SGDLS and CDR2 YYNGEE. The CDR3 sequence: CASSPRSRVEAGNTIYF. DNA of the CDR3: TGTGCCAGCAGCCCCCGCTCCCGGGTGGAGGCTGGAAACACCATATATTTT. Filled out from reference TRBV9 and TRBJ1-3, the complete variable domain reads DSGVTQTPKHLITATGQRVTLRCSPRSGDLSVYWYQQSLDQGLQFLIQYYNGEERAKGNILERFSAQQFPDLHSELNLSSLELGDSALYFCASSPRSRVEAGNTIYFGEGSWLTVV.

The chain is built from TRBV27 and TRBJ1-1, with D uncertain. V was shortened by 5 bases and J by 4 bases, with 8 bases between the two germline ends. The germline V gene has CDR1 MNHEY and CDR2 SMNVEV (reference sequence). This CDR3 has 12 residues. As DNA, the CDR3 is TGTGCCAGCAGTCGTGCGGGCACTGAAGCTTTCTTT. Its translation: CASSRAGTEAFF.

This clone was found once. V usage is TRBV15 and J usage is TRBJ1-2; a possible D gene is TRBD1 (5 bases). CDR3 size: 14 residues. The V end was cut by 2 bases, the J end by 3 bases, with 10 bases between. CDR1 LNHNV and CDR2 YYDKDF come from the germline V gene (reference sequence). The CDR3 region is CATSRKDSYYGYTF. In DNA, the CDR3 is TGTGCCACCAGCAGAAAAGACAGCTACTATGGCTACACCTTC.

CDR3 DNA sequence: TGTGCCAGCTCCCTCGGGGTTATTTATGAGACCCAGTACTTC. Its protein product is CASSLGVIYETQYF. This chain uses TRBV18 with TRBJ2-5, with D maybe TRBD2 (5 bases). This CDR3 region has 14 residues. The V end lost 6 bases, the J end lost 5 bases, and 16 bases lay between the germline ends. Germline V gene sequence: CDR1 KGHSH, CDR2 LQKENI.

This chain uses TRBV30 with TRBJ1-2; D call uncertain. This CDR3 comprises 13 residues. The germline V gene encodes CDR1 GTSNPN and CDR2 SVGIG (reference sequence). The germline V and J ends were trimmed by 2 bases and 4 bases, with 11 bases remaining between them. This CDR3 is CAWSPEATYGYTF. The DNA of the CDR3 is TGTGCCTGGAGTCCAGAGGCGACCTATGGCTACACCTTC.

V and J are TRBV14 and TRBJ1-4, with 12 bases fitting TRBD1. The CDR3 is 17 amino acids. Trimming at V came to 2 bases and at J to 6 bases, leaving 7 bases not matched to a gene. CDR1 and CDR2 (germline): SGHDN, FVKESK. CDR3 protein: CASSQTGTGGYDEKLFF. CDR3 DNA: TGTGCCAGCAGCCAAACCGGGACAGGGGGCTATGATGAAAAACTGTTTTTT.

The V gene is TRBV11-1, the J gene TRBJ1-4; 9 bases align to TRBD1. Germline CDR1 is SGHAT and CDR2 is FQDESV (reference sequence). V gave up 4 bases and J gave up 5 bases; unmatched junction bases: 2. This CDR3 spans 14 amino acids. CDR3 loop: CASSYGTGNEKLFF. In DNA, the CDR3 is TGTGCCAGCAGCTACGGGACAGGGAATGAAAAACTGTTTTTT.

V is TRBV18 and J is TRBJ2-7; TRBD2 matches 12 bases. The V segment lost 2 bases and the J segment 2 bases; nucleotides outside the gene matches: 7. CDR1 is KGHSH, CDR2 LQKENI, per germline. The CDR3 sequence is 17 residues long. The CDR3 nucleotides read TGTGCCAGCTCACCATTGGCCACTAGCGGGGGGACCTACGAGCAGTACTTC. It codes for CASSPLATSGGTYEQYF.

The V gene is TRBV28, the J gene TRBJ1-1; 7 nucleotides match TRBD1. This CDR3 spans 15 amino acids. Germline V gene data show CDR1 as MDHEN and CDR2 as SYDVKM. Unmatched junction bases numbered 4, after V lost 1 base and J lost 2 bases. The CDR3 DNA sequence: TGTGCCAGCAGTTTATCTATAGGGGGCAACACTGAAGCTTTCTTT. Translating it yields CASSLSIGGNTEAFF.

The chain links TRBV5-1 to TRBJ2-1; 15 bases line up with TRBD2. The CDR3 loop spans 15 amino acids. Losses at the gene ends were 3 bases for V and 8 bases for J; bases not matched to a gene: 3. Germline V gene data show CDR1 as SGHRS and CDR2 as YFSETQ. CDR3 region: CASSSRTSGGDEQFF. For the CDR3, the DNA is TGCGCCAGCAGCTCTCGGACTAGCGGGGGGGATGAGCAGTTCTTC.

The V and J genes are TRBV5-1 and TRBJ1-2; maybe TRBD1 (5 bases). V lost 5 bases, J lost 4 bases, and 12 bases lay in between. The V gene's germline CDR1 is SGHRS and CDR2 YFSETQ. There are 13 residues in the CDR3. CDR3 region: CASSRGLGYGYTF. CDR3 nucleotide sequence: TGCGCCAGCAGTCGGGGGTTGGGCTATGGCTACACCTTC.

The chain carries TRBV19 and TRBJ1-4; possibly TRBD1 for D (5 bases). This CDR3 region has 13 residues. The germline V gene encodes CDR1 LNHDA and CDR2 SQIVND (reference sequence). The germline V and J ends were trimmed by 4 bases and 4 bases, with 7 bases remaining between them. The CDR3 reads CASSKTVNEKLFF. The CDR3 DNA is TGTGCCAGTAGTAAGACAGTTAATGAAAAACTGTTTTTT. The complete variable domain, with remaining parts taken from reference TRBV19 and TRBJ1-4, reads DGGITQSPKYLFRKEGQNVTLSCEQNLNHDAMYWYRQDPGQGLRLIYYSQIVNDFQKGDIAEGYSVSREKKESFPLTVTSAQKNPTAFYLCASSKTVNEKLFFGSGTQLSVL.

This clone was detected a few times. The rearrangement uses TRBV12-3 or TRBV12-4 and TRBJ1-4; TRBD1 might be the D (6 bases). V lost 5 bases to trimming and J lost 7 bases, with 11 bases between them. The CDR3 runs to 13 residues. The CDR3 nucleotides read TGTGCCAGCAGTCCCCGACAGGTTGAAAAACTGTTTTTT. Translating gives CASSPRQVEKLFF.

The CDR3 region is CASSPQTNRQGVNTEAFF. The CDR3 nucleotides read TGTGCCAGCAGCCCACAGACGAACAGACAGGGGGTAAACACTGAAGCTTTCTTT. This chain joins TRBV7-8 and TRBJ1-1, with 9 positions matching TRBD1. The germline gives CDR1 SGHVS, CDR2 FQNEAQ. This CDR3 has 18 residues. The junction had 15 bases not matched to a gene; V was cut back by 5 bases and J by 2 bases. Complete variable domain (other parts from reference TRBV7-8 and TRBJ1-1): GAGVSQSPRYKVAKRGQDVALRCDPISGHVSLFWYQQALGQGPEFLTYFQNEAQLDKSGLPSDRFFAERPEGSVSTLKIQRTQQEDSAVYLCASSPQTNRQGVNTEAFFGQGTRLTVV.